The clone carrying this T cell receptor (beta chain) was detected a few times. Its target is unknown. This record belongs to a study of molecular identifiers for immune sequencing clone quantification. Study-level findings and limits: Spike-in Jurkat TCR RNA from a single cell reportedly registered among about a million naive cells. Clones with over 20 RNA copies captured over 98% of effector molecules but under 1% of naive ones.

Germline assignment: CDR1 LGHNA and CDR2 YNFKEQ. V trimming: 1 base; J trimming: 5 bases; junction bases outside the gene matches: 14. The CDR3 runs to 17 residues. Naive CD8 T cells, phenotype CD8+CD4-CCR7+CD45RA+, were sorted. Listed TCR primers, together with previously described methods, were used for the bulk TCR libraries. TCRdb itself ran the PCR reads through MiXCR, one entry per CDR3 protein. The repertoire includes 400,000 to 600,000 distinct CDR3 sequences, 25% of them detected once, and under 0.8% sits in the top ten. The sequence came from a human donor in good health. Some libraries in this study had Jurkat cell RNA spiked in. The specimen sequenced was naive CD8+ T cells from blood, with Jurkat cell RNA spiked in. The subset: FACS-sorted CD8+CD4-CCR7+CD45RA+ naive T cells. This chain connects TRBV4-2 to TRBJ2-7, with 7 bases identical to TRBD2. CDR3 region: CASSQAFKAGERDEQYF. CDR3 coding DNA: TGTGCCAGCAGCCAAGCGTTCAAGGCGGGAGAGAGAGACGAGCAGTACTTC.